Listed below are T cell receptor beta chains from one sample, sequenced in a study of cytomegalovirus exposure and HLA in healthy donors. Produced via immunoSEQ multiplex PCR; TCRdb's table is partial and in-frame only. The sample yields 140,000 or so clones, about nine tenths seen once. Specimen: PBMCs. The origin of the receptors is a young man in good health and CMV-seropositive. Each CDR3 is given with its conserved first and last residue.

cdr3_aa: CASSSGTGISEQYF
v_call: TRBV6-6

cdr3_aa: CAWEYGDMNTEAFF
v_call: TRBV30

cdr3_aa: CASSMGGDNEQFF
v_call: TRBV19

cdr3_aa: CASSELAGEGETQYF
v_call: TRBV6-1

cdr3_aa: CASSVGRGSFGDTQYF
v_call: TRBV6-1

cdr3_aa: CASRSGATYEQYF
v_call: TRBV2

cdr3_aa: CASSDSTRTGTANYGYTF
v_call: TRBV25-1

cdr3_aa: CASSETGEPYEQYF
v_call: TRBV9

cdr3_aa: CASSLGQASPSGANVLTF
v_call: TRBV7-9

cdr3_aa: CATSRDNNQPQHF
v_call: TRBV15

cdr3_aa: CASSQDPGGDYNEQFF
v_call: TRBV14

cdr3_aa: CASSVPTGSPYEQYF
v_call: TRBV5-6

cdr3_aa: CASSLRGENYGYTF
v_call: TRBV5-1

cdr3_aa: CASSYSPGLVYGYTF
v_call: TRBV6-5

cdr3_aa: CASGRERLKMRAPDEQYF
v_call: TRBV12-5

cdr3_aa: CASSLGQGADGGNTIYF
v_call: TRBV5-4

cdr3_aa: CASNVNSGDGYTF
v_call: TRBV7-2

cdr3_aa: CASSPDPGQGTYEQYF
v_call: TRBV5-1

cdr3_aa: CASSPSADTQYF
v_call: TRBV18

cdr3_aa: CASSFDSQGRGGYTF
v_call: TRBV7-9

cdr3_aa: CASRKGGQPNTEAFF
v_call: TRBV19

cdr3_aa: CASSARDRAFYEQYF
v_call: TRBV7-9

cdr3_aa: CASSSGLAYNEQFF
v_call: TRBV5-4

cdr3_aa: CASSDRRTTNEKLFF
v_call: TRBV6-1

cdr3_aa: CATSPLQNTEAFF
v_call: TRBV15

cdr3_aa: CASSSGSGGWPQHF
v_call: TRBV27

cdr3_aa: CASSWGGSPLHF
v_call: TRBV27

cdr3_aa: CAWSGIASGYEQYF
v_call: TRBV30

cdr3_aa: CASRRQGDQNTEAFF
v_call: TRBV6-5

cdr3_aa: CASRAQGATYNEQFF
v_call: TRBV7-6

cdr3_aa: CASSPQTGQANQPQHF
v_call: TRBV18

cdr3_aa: CASSIGIGTEAFF
v_call: TRBV19